This TCR beta chain was captured in a study of response to subunit inactivated influenza vaccine. The V end was cut by 3 bases, the J end by 4 bases, with 18 bases between. The CDR3 totals 15 residues. CDR1 DFQATT and CDR2 SNEGSKA come from the germline V gene (reference sequence). Only a few counts were recorded for this clonotype. TCRdb analysed the RT-PCR reads with MiXCR anew, one entry per CDR3 protein. This sample has a few hundred thousand distinct CDR3 sequences, with about 20% found just once. Sequences were derived from PBMCs from blood, sampled about 20 months after vaccination. The clonotype was recovered from a man aged 50-75 years who received an inactivated influenza vaccine. The rearrangement joins TRBV20-1 to TRBJ1-1, with D uncertain. This CDR3 is CSARPEVGVGTEAFF. As DNA, the CDR3 is TGCAGTGCTAGGCCCGAAGTCGGGGTCGGCACTGAAGCTTTCTTT.